The present entry profiles one TCR beta chain with its context. Germline lookup yields CDR1 LGHDT and CDR2 YNNKEL (reference sequence). This CDR3 comprises 15 residues. V lost 3 bases, J lost 5 bases, and 7 bases stayed unmatched. Authors' methods: Scientists estimated how many nucleated cells there were by amplifying reference gene primers. The assay was immunoSEQ multiplex PCR, and TCRdb's table has in-frame clones only and misses some. That table furnishes V, J and clone size, whereas the DNA furnished D and trimming. The sample yields about 280,000 clones, 88% seen once. The sample is drawn from a study of blood T cell repertoires in COVID-19. Study background: Spain, Italy and the United States supplied samples that represented acute and convalescent COVID-19. T cells, B-cell-depleted T cells, or PBMCs supplied cDNA or gDNA.

The sequenced sample was peripheral blood. The clonotype originates from a man aged 18 to 29 with active or convalescent COVID-19. The chain couples TRBV3-1 (or the pseudogene TRBV3-2) to TRBJ1-1; 9 positions agree with TRBD1. CDR3 nucleotides: TGTGCCAGCAGCCAGGTGCGACAGGGGGGGACTGAAGCTTTCTTT. This translates into CASSQVRQGGTEAFF.